This T cell receptor (beta chain) was documented in a study of T cells in tuberculosis. Whole-study context: In South Africa, adults with active tuberculosis were compared with IGRA-negative and latently infected IGRA-positive adolescents.

The table came from immunoSEQ multiplex PCR; TCRdb's copy has only in-frame clones and leaves some out. The sample lists approximately 40,000 clones; roughly 94% were seen once. Documented time point: new active TB diagnosis, blood taken before or within 7 days of starting treatment. Concerning this clone itself: Antigen unknown.

The ends were cut back, 2 bases at V and 5 bases at J, with 10 bases in the middle. CDR1 is SGHTS, CDR2 YDEGEE, per germline. The CDR3 is 13 residues long. Study-wide results and limits: Using the GMM-specific repertoire gave around 90% accuracy versus 60% to 70% with motifs.

The sample consisted of PBMCs, taken at tuberculosis diagnosis. The origin of this receptor is an adult with tuberculosis. The rearrangement joins TRBV5-8 to TRBJ1-2; maybe TRBD1 (5 bases). The DNA of the CDR3 is TGTGCCAGCAGCTTCATGGGGCTGTATGGCTACACCTTC. It specifies CASSFMGLYGYTF.